A single sample gave rise to the 26 T cell receptor beta chains below, sequenced in a study of T cell repertoires in cytomegalovirus infection. TCRdb independently ran MiXCR on the reads; one entry per CDR3 protein. The repertoire includes around 450,000 distinct CDR3 sequences, under 40% of them detected once, and roughly an eighth sits in the top ten. Sequencing was carried out using PBMCs. The receptors stem from a human donor in good health (CMV status not recorded). Some clones in this sample may be carry-over from other donors' samples.

The chain joins TRBV7-2 to TRBJ1-2, with a possible D match to TRBD1 (5 bases). In germline, CDR1 is SGHTA, CDR2 FQGNSA. This CDR3 region has 14 residues. V was cut by 5 bases and J by 0 bases, with 10 bases left in between. Written as DNA, the CDR3 is TGTGCCAGCAGCCACACAGGAACTAACTATGGCTACACCTTC. Protein product: CASSHTGTNYGYTF. The complete variable domain, with remaining parts taken from reference TRBV7-2 and TRBJ1-2, reads GAGVSQSPSNKVTEKGKDVELRCDPISGHTALYWYRQSLGQGLEFLIYFQGNSAPDKSGLPSDRFSAERTGGSVSTLTIQRTQQEDSAVYLCASSHTGTNYGYTFGSGTRLTVV.

CDR3 protein: CASSSRAGTGGLNYGYTF. The DNA for the CDR3 is TGCGCCAGCAGCTCACGAGCCGGGACAGGGGGACTAAACTATGGCTACACCTTC. The V gene is TRBV5-1, the J gene TRBJ1-2; 11 nucleotides match TRBD1. This CDR3 region has 18 residues. After removal of 3 bases from V and 2 bases from J, the junction contained 12 bases not matched to a gene. Germline CDR1 and CDR2: SGHRS and YFSETQ.

This chain joins TRBV19 and TRBJ2-5; TRBD1 agrees at 9 bases. The CDR3 sequence is 15 residues long. The J segment lost 4 bases and the V segment lost 4 bases, leaving 7 bases of the junction unmatched. The germline CDR1 and CDR2 sequences are LNHDA and SQIVND (reference sequence). The DNA of the CDR3 is TGTGCCAGTAGTACTGGCGGGACAGGGAGAGAGACCCAGTACTTC. It translates to CASSTGGTGRETQYF.

The rearrangement joins TRBV7-2 to TRBJ2-1, with TRBD2 as a possible D gene (7 bases). Trimming removed 0 bases from V and 8 bases from J, with 14 bases in between. The CDR3 runs to 15 residues. CDR1 is SGHTA and CDR2 is FQGNSA in the germline V gene. The CDR3 coding sequence is TGTGCCAGCAGCTTAGCGCGGGGGCCCCGGGATGAGCAGTTCTTC. This codes for CASSLARGPRDEQFF.

This clonotype appeared once. The junction departs from the called germline gene at one end, perhaps through a read error. The chain uses TRBV7-6 and TRBJ2-1; D remains unclear. CDR1 SGHVS and CDR2 FNYEAQ come from the germline V gene. The CDR3 is made up of 17 amino acids. The chain's CDR3 is CARSFEIAWSSYNEQFF. The CDR3 coding sequence is TGTGCCAGAAGCTTTGAGATCGCGTGGAGCTCCTACAATGAGCAGTTCTTC.

The chain carries TRBV6-5 and TRBJ2-2; weak D call: TRBD2 (6 bases). Germline V gene lookup returns CDR1 MNHEY and CDR2 SVGAGI. This CDR3 region has 14 residues. V was trimmed by 6 bases and J by 6 bases, leaving 14 bases between them. CDR3 nucleotides: TGTGCCAGCAGGGAACGCGGGGACGCCGGGGAGCTGTTTTTT. Translated, it gives CASRERGDAGELFF.

This clonotype has a handful of counts. The V gene is TRBV2, the J gene TRBJ1-4; no definite D call. The germline V and J ends were trimmed by 3 bases and 8 bases, with 13 bases remaining between them. The length of the CDR3 is 14 residues. Germline CDR1 and CDR2: SNHLY and FYNNEI. The CDR3 nucleotides are TGTGCCAGCAGTGATTGGGTGGGTCCAGAAAAACTGTTTTTT. Translated: CASSDWVGPEKLFF.

The chain combines TRBV7-2 with TRBJ2-1; D perhaps matches TRBD1 (5 bases). From germline, CDR1 is SGHTA and CDR2 FQGNSA. This CDR3 has 15 residues. The V and J ends lost 5 bases and 7 bases respectively, with 18 bases between them. The CDR3 here is CASSPATGIWNEQFF. In DNA form, the CDR3 reads TGTGCCAGCAGCCCAGCTACAGGCATCTGGAATGAGCAGTTCTTC.

Concerning this clonotype itself: This may stem from a read error, because a much larger clone lies one nucleotide away. The chain has TRBV7-2 and TRBJ1-5; D not certain. Germline V gives CDR1 SGHTA, CDR2 FQGNSA. The CDR3 extends over 15 amino acids. The V end lost 4 bases, the J end lost 4 bases, and 14 bases lay between the germline ends. The CDR3 sequence is CASSSSLGSNQPQHF. CDR3 nucleotides: TGTGCCAGCAGCTCTTCGCTGGGGAGTAATCAGCCCCAGCATTTT.

This chain joins TRBV4-3 and TRBJ1-1; D is possibly TRBD1 (6 bases). V lost 1 base, J lost 1 base, and 7 bases lay in between. The germline CDR1 and CDR2 sequences are LGHNA and YSLEER. The CDR3 contains 14 residues. This chain's CDR3 is CASSQGQENTEAFF. CDR3 DNA: TGCGCCAGCAGCCAAGGACAGGAGAACACTGAAGCTTTCTTT.

The chain carries TRBV5-4 and TRBJ1-1, with TRBD1 matching over 9 bases. The germline gives CDR1 SGHNT, CDR2 YYREEE (reference sequence). The J segment lost 1 base and the V segment lost 5 bases, leaving 15 bases of the junction unmatched. This CDR3 has 18 amino acids. The CDR3 spells CASRSGTWTGAKNTEAFF. The CDR3 DNA sequence: TGTGCCAGCAGATCGGGGACCTGGACAGGGGCAAAGAACACTGAAGCTTTCTTT.

This clonotype was seen more than once but under ten times. This sequence joins TRBV10-3 and TRBJ1-2; D remains unclear. CDR3 size: 12 residues. Germline V gives CDR1 ENHRY, CDR2 SYGVKD. Trimming stripped 3 bases from V and 6 bases from J, with 8 bases between. CDR3 coding DNA: TGTGCCATCAGTGAAAGGGTGCATGGCTACACCTTC. Residues: CAISERVHGYTF.

This clonotype has just a few counts. The chain is built from TRBV5-8 and TRBJ2-2; 8 nucleotides match TRBD2. The germline V gene has CDR1 SGHTS and CDR2 YDEGEE. CDR3 size: 16 residues. V lost 4 bases, J lost 3 bases, and 8 bases stayed unmatched. The CDR3 DNA reads as TGTGCCAGCAGCCGGGACGTCGGGGGGGACACCGGGGAGCTGTTTTTT. This sequence encodes CASSRDVGGDTGELFF.

The chain recombines TRBV30 with TRBJ2-2; possible D gene TRBD2, 7 bases. Trimming removed 5 bases from V and 7 bases from J, with 17 bases in between. CDR1 is GTSNPN, CDR2 SVGIG, per germline (reference sequence). There are 14 residues in the CDR3. The CDR3 DNA follows: TGTGCCTGGCTGAAGGGGGGGCCGGGCGGGGAGCTGTTTTTT. Its protein product is CAWLKGGPGGELFF.

V usage is TRBV11-1 and J usage is TRBJ2-5; 12 bases agree with TRBD2. The V gene end was trimmed by 0 bases and the J gene end by 4 bases; junction bases not matched to a gene: 6. Germline lookup yields CDR1 SGHAT and CDR2 FQDESV (reference sequence). CDR3 length equals 17 residues. CDR3 DNA: TGTGCCAGCAGCTTAGCTGCTAGCGGGGGGGCCTTAGAGACCCAGTACTTC. It encodes CASSLAASGGALETQYF.

This chain connects TRBV7-9 to TRBJ1-1, with D unresolved. This CDR3 contains 16 residues. CDR1 is SEHNR and CDR2 is FQNEAQ in the germline V gene (reference sequence). V was clipped by 7 bases and J by 0 bases, with 18 bases between them. The CDR3, as DNA: TGTGCCAGCAAGCTCCCTTTGGATGGTGTGAACACTGAAGCTTTCTTT. It encodes CASKLPLDGVNTEAFF.

The chain employs TRBV30 and TRBJ1-1, with D unclear. The germline CDR1 and CDR2 sequences are GTSNPN and SVGIG (reference sequence). The CDR3 length is 13 residues. The V gene lost 0 bases and the J gene lost 8 bases, with 13 bases spanning the gap. In DNA, the CDR3 is TGTGCCTGGAGTGTCTCCTCAACAGCCGAAGCTTTCTTT. Protein: CAWSVSSTAEAFF.

In this sample, this clonotype turned up a few times. This chain joins TRBV12-3 or TRBV12-4 and TRBJ2-6; D unclear. The V gene lost 9 bases and the J gene lost 5 bases, with 14 bases spanning the gap. The CDR3 covers 14 residues. The CDR3 sequence: CASHFSGWANVLTF. DNA of the CDR3: TGTGCCAGTCATTTTAGTGGCTGGGCCAACGTCCTGACTTTC.

Remarks on this clonotype: Since no conserved phenylalanine or tryptophan closes the CDR3, a read error is the likely cause. V is TRBV4-1 and J is TRBJ1-2, with D possibly TRBD1 on 5 matching bases. Germline V gene data show CDR1 as MGHRA and CDR2 as YSYEKL. The CDR3 is made up of 16 amino acids. The V gene lost 2 bases and the J gene lost 5 bases, with 18 bases spanning the gap. CDR3 DNA sequence: TGCGCCAGCAGCCAACCCCGACAAGGGGTGAGGTATGGCTACACCTTA. Translation gives CASSQPRQGVRYGYTL.

The chain joins TRBV5-6 to TRBJ1-4; D ambiguous. V gave up 3 bases and J gave up 1 base, with 10 bases separating them. From germline, CDR1 is SGHDT and CDR2 YYEEEE. This CDR3 is built from 15 residues. CDR3 sequence reads: CASSWTVGTNEKLFF. In nucleotides, the CDR3 is TGTGCCAGCAGCTGGACGGTGGGAACTAATGAAAAACTGTTTTTT.

This clonotype showed up just once. This is likely a read error, given that the CDR3 carries no conserved phenylalanine or tryptophan at its end. The V gene is TRBV4-1, the J gene TRBJ2-1, with TRBD2 as a possible D gene (6 bases). The CDR3 length is 13 residues. Germline V gene lookup returns CDR1 MGHRA and CDR2 YSYEKL. Trimming removed 4 bases from V and 9 bases from J, with 13 bases in between. The CDR3 protein is CASSLGGISEQFL. Written as DNA, the CDR3 is TGCGCCAGCAGCCTAGGAGGGATCAGTGAGCAGTTCTTA.

Ten or more counts support this clonotype. This chain joins TRBV7-2 and TRBJ2-5; D call uncertain. V lost 5 bases, J lost 2 bases, and 12 bases lay in between. Germline V gene lookup returns CDR1 SGHTA and CDR2 FQGNSA. This CDR3 comprises 14 residues. The DNA for the CDR3 is TGTGCCAGCAGCGCCTATGGGCCACAAGAGACCCAGTACTTC. Amino acid sequence: CASSAYGPQETQYF.

Comment on this clonotype: A read error may account for a junction end that differs from germline. The V and J genes are TRBV6-2 or TRBV6-3 and TRBJ1-5; a weak D match, TRBD1 (6 bases). The CDR3 has 15 amino acids. The germline gives CDR1 MNHEY, CDR2 SVGEGT. The CDR3 nucleotides are TGTGCCAGCGTTCCGGGACATGGAAACAATCAGCCCCAGCCTTTT. Its protein product is CASVPGHGNNQPQPF.

This clonotype was counted once. The junction departs from the called germline gene at one end, perhaps through a read error. The chain is built from TRBV7-2 and TRBJ1-3, with unresolved D. This CDR3 contains 15 residues. The germline V gene encodes CDR1 SGHTA and CDR2 FQGNSA. In DNA form, the CDR3 reads TGTGCCAGCAGCTTGCAGGCCTCCTCTGGAAACACCCTATATTTT. This encodes CASSLQASSGNTLYF.

This clonotype was seen at least ten times. This chain links TRBV7-2 with TRBJ1-2; TRBD1 is a possible D gene (6 bases). Trimming left V 5 bases short and J 4 bases short, with 11 bases between. This CDR3 has 13 amino acids. Germline CDR1 SGHTA, CDR2 FQGNSA. The CDR3 region is CASSIQGGYGYTF. The CDR3 nucleotides read TGTGCCAGCAGCATACAGGGAGGCTATGGCTACACCTTC.

This clonotype came up a few times. V and J are TRBV5-1 and TRBJ1-1; D is perhaps TRBD1 (5 bases). The germline CDR1 and CDR2 sequences are SGHRS and YFSETQ. The CDR3 runs 14 residues. Trimming took 4 bases from V and 1 from J, leaving 11 bases between them. The CDR3 DNA sequence: TGCGCCAGCAGCACCCCGGGGGGGAACACTGAAGCTTTCTTT. Residues: CASSTPGGNTEAFF.